These T cell receptor beta chains were read from a single sample in a study of identical twins. A single record per CDR3 protein comes from TCRdb applying MiXCR to the 5' RACE reads. This sample has under 900,000 distinct CDR3 sequences, with 12% found just once. These data were also reused for a study on yellow fever vaccine responses in identical twins.

Sequenced material: PBMCs. These receptors all come from a woman aged 18-29 years in good health. Both conserved end residues are part of each CDR3. D genes are given only for firm matches.

D | J | V | CDR3
. | TRBJ1-1 | TRBV20-1 | CSARAGPVGEAFF
. | TRBJ2-7 | TRBV5-1 | CASSLRGPRGGSGASYEQYF
TRBD1 | TRBJ2-7 | TRBV5-1 | CASSLGGTGAPYEQYF
TRBD1 | TRBJ1-2 | TRBV7-2 | CASSWGLTGTGYTF
. | TRBJ2-7 | TRBV5-1 | CASSYRTEYKISYEQYF
. | TRBJ2-2 | TRBV7-2 | CASSLAAVGPGELFF
. | TRBJ2-7 | TRBV10-2 | CASSESTRASYEQYF
. | TRBJ1-1 | TRBV7-9 | CASSLVAIMNTEAFF
. | TRBJ2-2 | TRBV24-1 | CATRKEGDTGELFF
TRBD2 | TRBJ2-2 | TRBV4-2 | CASSQGLAGGRTGELFF
. | TRBJ1-2 | TRBV6-5 | CASSYTGRDGYTF
. | TRBJ2-7 | TRBV5-1 | CANPDFREQYF
. | TRBJ2-3 | TRBV7-9 | CASSFGGLRYF
. | TRBJ2-5 | TRBV4-1 | CASSHELYQETQYF
TRBD2 | TRBJ2-3 | TRBV24-1 | CATSDPGTSGGSTDTQYF
TRBD2 | TRBJ2-7 | TRBV6-1 | CASSEAIGGKGLYEQYF
. | TRBJ2-1 | TRBV14 | CASSQGPVHEQFF
TRBD2 | TRBJ2-5 | TRBV20-1 | CSARTVTSEGTQYF
. | TRBJ1-1 | TRBV29-1 | CSSLLEGTEAFF
TRBD2 | TRBJ2-7 | TRBV12-3/TRBV12-4 | CASSLRPGTSGRRSHEQYF
. | TRBJ1-5 | TRBV6-2/TRBV6-3 | CASSYAGGVESNQPQHF
TRBD1 | TRBJ1-2 | TRBV6-1 | CASKPGQLGYGYTF
TRBD1 | TRBJ2-7 | TRBV4-1 | CASSHQGQVLYEQYF
. | TRBJ2-1 | TRBV19 | CASKSGGNEQFF
. | TRBJ1-4 | TRBV12-3/TRBV12-4 | CASTPSGPNEKLFF
TRBD1 | TRBJ1-2 | TRBV12-3/TRBV12-4 | CASSLGRDSNYGYTF
. | TRBJ2-5 | TRBV24-1 | CATSDFAETQYF
TRBD1 | TRBJ1-2 | TRBV5-6 | CASTPGQRAHGYTF
. | TRBJ2-2 | TRBV25-1 | CASTGIERELFF
. | TRBJ2-3 | TRBV4-1 | CASSQRRQVGDTQYF
TRBD2 | TRBJ2-2 | TRBV12-3/TRBV12-4 | CASSLGGLAAGELFF
TRBD2 | TRBJ2-3 | TRBV25-1 | CASSEYGTSGRDTQYF
TRBD1 | TRBJ1-1 | TRBV15 | CATSPSVGQGAKEAFF